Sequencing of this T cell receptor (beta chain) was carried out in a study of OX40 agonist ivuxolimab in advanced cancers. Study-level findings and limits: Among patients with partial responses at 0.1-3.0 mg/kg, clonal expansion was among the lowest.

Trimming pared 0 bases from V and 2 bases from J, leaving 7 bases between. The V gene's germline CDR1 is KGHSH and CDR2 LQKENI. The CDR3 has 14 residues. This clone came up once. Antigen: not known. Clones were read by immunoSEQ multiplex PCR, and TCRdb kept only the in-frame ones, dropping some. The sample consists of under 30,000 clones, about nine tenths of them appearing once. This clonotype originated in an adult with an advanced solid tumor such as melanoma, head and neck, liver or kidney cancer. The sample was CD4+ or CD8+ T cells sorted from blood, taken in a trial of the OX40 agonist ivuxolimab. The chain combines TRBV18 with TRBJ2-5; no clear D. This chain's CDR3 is CASSPPGYQETQYF. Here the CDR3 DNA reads TGTGCCAGCTCACCACCGGGGTATCAAGAGACCCAGTACTTC.